The text below deals with one T cell receptor (beta chain). The target antigen is unknown. V gave up 3 bases and J gave up 5 bases, with 14 bases separating them. Germline lookup yields CDR1 SEHNR and CDR2 FQNEAQ (reference sequence). The CDR3 is 15 amino acids. The sample comes from a study of shared clonotypes between healthy human individuals. For the study at large: Donor composition was a couple of women and a few men, aged 18 to 49.

Negatively enriched CD4+ T cells were divided by CD45RA into naive and memory. Sequenced by immunoSEQ multiplex PCR; TCRdb stores in-frame clones only, minus some. The repertoire consists of about 2 million clones, with approximately 95% occurring once and the leading ten covering roughly 0.13%. Broader study findings: Compared with clonotypes that all four donors shared, non-shared clonotypes had lower generation probabilities.

This sequence joins TRBV7-9 and TRBJ2-1, with no clear D. The sequence was obtained from a man between 18 and 35 years old in good health. The sample was naive CD4+ T cells sorted from blood. The subset here: CD45RA+ positively selected. The CDR3 reads CASSFQIEKNNEQFF. In nucleotides, the CDR3 is TGTGCCAGCAGCTTTCAGATAGAGAAGAACAATGAGCAGTTCTTC.